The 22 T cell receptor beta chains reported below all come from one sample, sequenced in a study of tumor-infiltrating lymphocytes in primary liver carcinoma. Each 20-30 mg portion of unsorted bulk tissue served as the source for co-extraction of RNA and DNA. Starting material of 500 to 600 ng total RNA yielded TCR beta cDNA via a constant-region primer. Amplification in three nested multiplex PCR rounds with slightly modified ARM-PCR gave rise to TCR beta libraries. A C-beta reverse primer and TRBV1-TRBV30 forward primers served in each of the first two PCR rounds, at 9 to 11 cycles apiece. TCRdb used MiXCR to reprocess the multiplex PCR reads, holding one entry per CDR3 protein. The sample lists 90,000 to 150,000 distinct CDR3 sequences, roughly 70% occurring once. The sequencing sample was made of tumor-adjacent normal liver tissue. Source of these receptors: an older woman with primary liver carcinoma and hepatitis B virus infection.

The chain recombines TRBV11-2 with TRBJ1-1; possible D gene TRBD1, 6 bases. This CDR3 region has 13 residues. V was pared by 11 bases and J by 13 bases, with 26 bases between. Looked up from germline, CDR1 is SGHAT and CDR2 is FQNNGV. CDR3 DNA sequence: TGTGCCCGCCGCTTAGAGCGGGGGCGGCGAGATTTCTTT. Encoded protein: CARRLERGRRDFF.

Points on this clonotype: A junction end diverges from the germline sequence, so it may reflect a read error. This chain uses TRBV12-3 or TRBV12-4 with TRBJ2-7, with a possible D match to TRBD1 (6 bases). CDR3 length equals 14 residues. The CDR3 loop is CVSGLQGYYYEQYF. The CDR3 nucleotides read TGTGTCAGCGGTCTACAGGGTTACTACTACGAGCAGTACTTC.

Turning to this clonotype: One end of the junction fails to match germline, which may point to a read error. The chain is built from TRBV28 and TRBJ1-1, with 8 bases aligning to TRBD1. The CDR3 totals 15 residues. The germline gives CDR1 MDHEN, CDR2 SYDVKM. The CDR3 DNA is TGTGCCATCAGTCGCCAGGGGGCGAGGAACACTGGAGCTTTCTTT. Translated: CAISRQGARNTGAFF. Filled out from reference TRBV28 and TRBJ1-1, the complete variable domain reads DVKVTQSSRYLVKRTGEKVFLECVQDMDHENMFWYRQDPGLGLRLIYFSYDVKMKEKGDIPEGYSVSREKKERFSLILESASTNQTSMYLCAISRQGARNTGAFFGQGTRLTVV.

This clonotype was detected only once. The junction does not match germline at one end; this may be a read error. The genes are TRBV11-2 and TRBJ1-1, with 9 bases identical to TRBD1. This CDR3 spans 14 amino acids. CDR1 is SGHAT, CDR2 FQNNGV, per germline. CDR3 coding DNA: TGTGCCAGCAGCTTCGGGACAGGGTTTGATGAAGCTTTCTTC. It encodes CASSFGTGFDEAFF.

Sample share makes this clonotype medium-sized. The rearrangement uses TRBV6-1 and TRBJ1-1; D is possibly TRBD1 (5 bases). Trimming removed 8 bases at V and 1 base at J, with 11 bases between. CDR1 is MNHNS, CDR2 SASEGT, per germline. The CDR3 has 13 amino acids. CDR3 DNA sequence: TGTGCCAGCGGTGCCAGGGAGAACACTGAAGCTTTCTTT. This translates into CASGARENTEAFF.

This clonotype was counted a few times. The CDR3 DNA follows: TGTGCCTGTAGCTTGGGGCTGGGATCGCAAGAGACCCAGTACTTC. Amino acid sequence: CACSLGLGSQETQYF. The chain is built from TRBV11-2 and TRBJ2-5, with D possibly matching TRBD1 (5 bases). Trimming pared 11 bases from V and 2 bases from J, leaving 21 bases between. Germline values: CDR1 SGHAT, CDR2 FQNNGV. The CDR3 sequence is 15 residues long.

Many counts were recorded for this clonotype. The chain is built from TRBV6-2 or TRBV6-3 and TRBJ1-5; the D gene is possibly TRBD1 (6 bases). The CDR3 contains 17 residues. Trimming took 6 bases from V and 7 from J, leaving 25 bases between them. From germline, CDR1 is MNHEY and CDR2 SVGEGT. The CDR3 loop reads CASSPKAGWQGWQPQHF. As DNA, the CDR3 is TGTGCCAGCAGCCCTAAGGCGGGGTGGCAGGGGTGGCAGCCCCAGCATTTT.

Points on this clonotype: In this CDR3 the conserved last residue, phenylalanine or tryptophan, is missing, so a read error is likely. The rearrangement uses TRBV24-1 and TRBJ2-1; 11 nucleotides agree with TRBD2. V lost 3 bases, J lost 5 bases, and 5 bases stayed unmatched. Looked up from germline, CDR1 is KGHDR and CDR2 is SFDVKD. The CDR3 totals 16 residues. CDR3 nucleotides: TGTGCCACCAGTGATCGTAGCGGGAGGGTTCACAATGAGCAGTTCTCC. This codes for CATSDRSGRVHNEQFS.

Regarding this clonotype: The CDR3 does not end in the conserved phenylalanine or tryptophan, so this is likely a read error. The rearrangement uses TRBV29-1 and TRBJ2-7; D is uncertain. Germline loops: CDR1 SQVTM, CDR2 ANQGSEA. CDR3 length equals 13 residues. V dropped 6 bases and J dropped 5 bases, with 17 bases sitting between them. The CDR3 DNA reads TGCAGCGTAGTCCAGTGTTTGATAGACGAGCAGTACTCC. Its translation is CSVVQCLIDEQYS.

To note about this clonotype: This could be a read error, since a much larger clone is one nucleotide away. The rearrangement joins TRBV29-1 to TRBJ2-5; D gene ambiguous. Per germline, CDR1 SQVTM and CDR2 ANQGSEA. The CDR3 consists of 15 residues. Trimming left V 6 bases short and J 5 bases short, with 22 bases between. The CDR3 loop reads CSVDPGLGFAETQYF. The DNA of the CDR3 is TGCAGCGTCGATCCCGGGCTTGGGTTCGCGGAGACCCAGTACTTC.

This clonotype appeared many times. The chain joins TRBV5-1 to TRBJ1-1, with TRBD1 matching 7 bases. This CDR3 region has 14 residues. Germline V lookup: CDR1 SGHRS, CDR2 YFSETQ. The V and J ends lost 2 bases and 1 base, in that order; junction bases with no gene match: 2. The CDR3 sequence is CASSLGTANTEAFF. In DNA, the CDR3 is TGCGCCAGCAGCTTAGGGACAGCGAACACTGAAGCTTTCTTT.

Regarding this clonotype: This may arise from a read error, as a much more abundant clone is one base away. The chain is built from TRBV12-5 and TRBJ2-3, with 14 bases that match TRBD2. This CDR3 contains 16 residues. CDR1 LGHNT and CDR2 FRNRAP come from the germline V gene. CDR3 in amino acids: CDSGPGLAGGADTQYF. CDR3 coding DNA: TGTGATAGTGGCCCAGGACTAGCGGGGGGTGCAGATACGCAGTATTTT.

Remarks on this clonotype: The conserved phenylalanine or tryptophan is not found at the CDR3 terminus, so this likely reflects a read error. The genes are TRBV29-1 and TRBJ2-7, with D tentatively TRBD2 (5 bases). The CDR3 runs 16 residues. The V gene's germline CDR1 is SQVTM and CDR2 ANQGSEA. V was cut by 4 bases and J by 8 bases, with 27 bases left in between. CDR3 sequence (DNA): TGCAGCGTTGTGAGCCCAGGAGGATCGGTGGGATACAAGCAGTACTAC. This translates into CSVVSPGGSVGYKQYY.

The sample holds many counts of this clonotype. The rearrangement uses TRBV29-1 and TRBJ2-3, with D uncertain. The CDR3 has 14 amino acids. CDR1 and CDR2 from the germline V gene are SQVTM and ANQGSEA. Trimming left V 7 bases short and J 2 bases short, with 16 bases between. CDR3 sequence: CSAELAETTDTQYF. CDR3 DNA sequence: TGCAGCGCCGAACTGGCGGAGACCACAGATACGCAGTATTTT.

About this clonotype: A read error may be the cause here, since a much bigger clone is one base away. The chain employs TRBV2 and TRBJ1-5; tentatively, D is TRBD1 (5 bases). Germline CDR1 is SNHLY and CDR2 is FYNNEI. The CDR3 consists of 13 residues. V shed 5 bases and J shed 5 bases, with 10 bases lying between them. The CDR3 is CASSTGGYQPQHF. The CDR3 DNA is TGTGCCAGCAGTACCGGGGGTTATCAGCCCCAGCATTTT.

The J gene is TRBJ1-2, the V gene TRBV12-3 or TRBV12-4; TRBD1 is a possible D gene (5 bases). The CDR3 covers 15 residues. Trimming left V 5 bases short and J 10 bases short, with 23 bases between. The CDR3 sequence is CASSLGGKGTGDYTF. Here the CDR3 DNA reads TGTGCCAGCAGTCTGGGAGGCAAGGGGACGGGAGACTACACCTTC.

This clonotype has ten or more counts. This CDR3 is CASSFAGRGADTQYF. Written as DNA, the CDR3 is TGCGCCAGCAGCTTTGCCGGGAGGGGAGCAGATACGCAGTATTTT. The chain links TRBV5-1 to TRBJ2-3, with 8 nucleotides matching TRBD2. V shed 2 bases and J 4 bases; nucleotides not matched to a gene: 6. The V gene's germline CDR1 is SGHRS and CDR2 YFSETQ. The length of the CDR3 is 15 residues.

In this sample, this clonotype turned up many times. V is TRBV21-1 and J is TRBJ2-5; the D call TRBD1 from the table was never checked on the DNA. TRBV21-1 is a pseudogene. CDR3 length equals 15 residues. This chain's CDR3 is CASSKASGAGETQYF. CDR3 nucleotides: TGTGCCAGCAGCAAAGCGTCGGGCGCCGGGGAGACCCAGTACTTC.

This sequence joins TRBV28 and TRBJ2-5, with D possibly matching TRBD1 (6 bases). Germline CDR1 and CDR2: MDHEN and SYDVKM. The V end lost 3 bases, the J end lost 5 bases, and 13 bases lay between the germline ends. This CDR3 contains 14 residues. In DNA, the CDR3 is TGTGCCAGCAGTTTCAGGCAGGGGTCCGAGACCCAGTACTTC. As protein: CASSFRQGSETQYF.

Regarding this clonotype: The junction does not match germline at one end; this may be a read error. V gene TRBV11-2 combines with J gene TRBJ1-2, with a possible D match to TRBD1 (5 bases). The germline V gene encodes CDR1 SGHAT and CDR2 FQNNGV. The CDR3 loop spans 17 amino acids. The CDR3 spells CASSLGPRQCINYGYTF. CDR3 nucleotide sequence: TGTGCCAGCAGCTTAGGCCCCCGACAGTGTATTAACTATGGCTATACCTTC. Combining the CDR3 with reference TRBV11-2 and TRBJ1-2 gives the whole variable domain EAGVAQSPRYKIIEKRQSVAFWCNPISGHATLYWYQQILGQGPKLLIQFQNNGVVDDSQLPKDRFSAERLKGVDSTLKIQPAKLEDSAVYLCASSLGPRQCINYGYTFGSGTRLTVV.

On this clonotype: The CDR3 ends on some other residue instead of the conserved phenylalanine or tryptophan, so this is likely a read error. CDR3 sequence (DNA): TGCAGCGTTGTCGGGAACACCGGGGAACTGTTTCTT. It specifies CSVVGNTGELFL. The rearrangement uses TRBV29-1 and TRBJ2-2, with D perhaps TRBD2 (5 bases). The germline CDR1 and CDR2 sequences are SQVTM and ANQGSEA. The CDR3 runs 12 residues.

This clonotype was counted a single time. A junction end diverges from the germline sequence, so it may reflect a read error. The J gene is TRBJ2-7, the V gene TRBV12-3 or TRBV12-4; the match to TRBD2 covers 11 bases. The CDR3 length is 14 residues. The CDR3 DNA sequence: TGTGCCAGCAGTTTAACTAGCGGGAGATATGAGCACTACTTC. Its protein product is CASSLTSGRYEHYF.